The text below deals with one TCR beta chain. This sample is part of a study of blood T cells in healthy people across ages. At the level of the study: Template switching recovered approximately one barcoded beta molecule for every two T cells.

Germline V CDR1 and CDR2: MNHEY, SVGAGI. Trimming cost V 4 bases and J 0 bases, with 12 bases left between them. The CDR3 has 15 residues. A second about 7 to 11 cycle PCR used barcoded and J-beta primers. TCRdb fed the 5' RACE reads into MiXCR, producing one record per CDR3 protein. This table has roughly 800,000 distinct CDR3 sequences, nearly 60% appearing once. The sample was blood. This chain links TRBV6-5 with TRBJ2-5; D unresolved. The source of this sequence is a man under 40 in good health. As DNA, the CDR3 is TGTGCCAGCAGTTTCGATACTGAATACCAAGAGACCCAGTACTTC. Encoded protein: CASSFDTEYQETQYF.